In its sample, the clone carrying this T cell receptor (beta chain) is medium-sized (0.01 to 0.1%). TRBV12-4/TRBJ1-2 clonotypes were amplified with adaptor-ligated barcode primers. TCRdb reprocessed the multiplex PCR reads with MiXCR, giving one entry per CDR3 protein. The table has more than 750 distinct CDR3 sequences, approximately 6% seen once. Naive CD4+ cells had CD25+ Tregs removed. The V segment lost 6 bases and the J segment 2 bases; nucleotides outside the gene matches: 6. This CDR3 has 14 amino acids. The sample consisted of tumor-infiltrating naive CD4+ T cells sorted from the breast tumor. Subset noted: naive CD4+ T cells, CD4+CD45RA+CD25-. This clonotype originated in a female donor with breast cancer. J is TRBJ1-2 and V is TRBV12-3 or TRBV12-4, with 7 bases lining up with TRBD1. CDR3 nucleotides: TGTGCCAGCAGACAGGGGCAGGGGAACTATGGCTACACCTTC. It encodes CASRQGQGNYGYTF.